The clone carrying this TCR beta chain has just one count. Its antigen is as yet unknown. Using RNA transcripts as the source, TCR beta CDR3 regions were amplified. The HTBI primer set drove a first-round RT-PCR of the TCR CDR3. TCRdb processed the multiplex PCR reads anew with MiXCR; each CDR3 protein has one entry. There are approximately 260,000 distinct CDR3 sequences in the sample; around 15% occur only once, and more than 30% lies in the top ten. The data derive from a study of T cells in Graves' hyperthyroidism and ophthalmopathy. Uncontrolled infection, other autoimmune disease, pregnancy or lactation barred patients from enrollment. The blood sample dates from first hyperthyroidism diagnosis, preceding any ophthalmopathy symptoms. Each 10 ml fresh peripheral blood draw supplied the PBMCs. Study-wide points: Through a model of 13 V-J features, ophthalmopathy was separated from stable hyperthyroidism.

The CDR3 has 14 amino acids. The V end was cut by 4 bases, the J end by 2 bases, with 12 bases between. Per the germline V gene, CDR1 is DFQATT and CDR2 is SNEGSKA (reference sequence). The J gene is TRBJ2-1, the V gene TRBV20-1; the D is unclear. Sequenced input: blood. This TCR came from a woman in her forties or fifties with Graves' hyperthyroidism that later progressed to Graves' ophthalmopathy. The CDR3 DNA reads TGCAGTGCTATAGACCCCAGCCCCTACAATGAGCAGTTCTTC. This translates into CSAIDPSPYNEQFF.